One and the same sample provided the 23 T cell receptor beta chains below, sequenced in a study of HIV-infected children after antiretroviral therapy interruption. RNA-based 3' RACE libraries used unique molecular identifiers. TCRdb redid the calling of the 3' RACE reads with MiXCR, one entry per CDR3 protein. The table has 35,000 to 50,000 distinct CDR3 sequences, more than 6.5% seen once. Regarding treatment: PENTA 11 planned treatment interruption arm or continuous ART arm. Sequences were derived from CD45RA+ CD4+ T cells from PBMCs, pooled from several time points, sampled from a donor given antiretroviral therapy, either interrupted or continuous. The subset denotes: naive CD4+ CD45RA+ CD45RO- T cells. These receptors came from a pool of human donors with HIV.

This clonotype appeared many times. One junction end does not reproduce the germline sequence, and a read error may be involved. The chain employs TRBV7-4 and TRBJ2-7; perhaps TRBD1 as D (6 bases). Germline CDR1 SGHVT, CDR2 SQSDAQ. The length of the CDR3 is 14 residues. Written as DNA, the CDR3 is TGTGCAAGCAGCTTAGTGGGACACTCCTATGAACAGTACTTC. Translating it yields CASSLVGHSYEQYF.

This clonotype was observed at least ten times. The junction departs from the called germline gene at one end, perhaps through a read error. The chain combines TRBV4-1 with TRBJ2-7, with D perhaps TRBD2 (6 bases). The CDR3 has 16 residues. CDR1 MGHRA and CDR2 YSYEKL come from the germline V gene. The DNA for the CDR3 is TGTGCCAGCAGCCAAGGGACTGGGGGGAGGACCTATGAACAGTACTTC. Amino acids: CASSQGTGGRTYEQYF.

Ten or more counts support this clonotype. The chain employs TRBV6-2 or TRBV6-3 and TRBJ1-4, with 7 positions matching TRBD1. Germline V CDR1 and CDR2: MNHEY, SVGEGT. This CDR3 region has 19 residues. Trimming at V came to 6 bases and at J to 4 bases, leaving 20 bases not matched to a gene. The CDR3 spells CASRRRISGTAPNNEKLFF. CDR3 coding DNA: TGTGCCAGCAGGAGGAGAATATCCGGGACAGCACCAAATAATGAAAAACTGTTTTTT.

This clonotype was recorded at least ten times. The gene calls are TRBV3-1 and TRBJ2-1, with a weak D call TRBD2 (5 bases). The CDR3 is 15 residues long. Trimming left V 1 base short and J 3 bases short, with 10 bases between. Germline-derived CDR1 and CDR2 are LGHDT and YNNKEL (reference sequence). The CDR3 region is CASSQGGTSYNEQFF. The CDR3 nucleotides read TGTGCCAGCAGCCAAGGAGGTACTAGCTACAATGAGCAGTTCTTC.

The chain couples TRBV23-1 to TRBJ2-1, with 7 nucleotides matching TRBD1. Being an ORF, TRBV23-1 has a function that is uncertain. The CDR3 has 15 residues. With V trimmed by 10 bases and J by 0 bases, 9 bases remained unmatched. The CDR3 spells CAKTDRHSSYNEQFF. The CDR3 DNA reads TGCGCCAAAACGGACAGGCATAGCTCCTACAATGAGCAGTTCTTC.

This clonotype was counted at least ten times. The chain couples TRBV12-3 or TRBV12-4 to TRBJ2-1; no reliable D call. The V gene lost 3 bases and the J gene lost 4 bases, with 7 bases spanning the gap. The CDR3 consists of 13 residues. CDR3: CASSFRQYNEQFF. CDR3 sequence (DNA): TGTGCCAGCAGTTTTCGGCAGTACAATGAGCAGTTCTTC.

This chain connects TRBV24-1 to TRBJ2-1; D may be TRBD2 (5 bases). Germline values: CDR1 KGHDR, CDR2 SFDVKD. The V end was cut by 3 bases, the J end by 4 bases, with 15 bases between. The CDR3 sequence is 16 residues long. DNA for the CDR3: TGTGCCACCAGTGATCACGGGATTCTGGGATACAATGAGCAGTTCTTC. As protein: CATSDHGILGYNEQFF.

This chain links TRBV12-3 or TRBV12-4 with TRBJ1-3, with D hard to call. CDR3 length: 12 residues. Deletions cut 5 bases from V and 7 bases from J, with 9 bases between. The CDR3 sequence: CASSLLGNTIYF. CDR3 in DNA: TGTGCCAGCAGTCTCCTTGGCAACACCATATATTTT.

The table lists this clonotype with a few counts. The rearrangement links TRBV4-1 to TRBJ2-5, with 8 nucleotides matching TRBD1. The CDR3 spans 14 residues. The germline V gene encodes CDR1 MGHRA and CDR2 YSYEKL. The junction had 4 bases not matched to a gene; V was cut back by 3 bases and J by 4 bases. Written as DNA, the CDR3 is TGCGCCAGCAGCCATGCTACAGGGGGAGAGACCCAGTACTTC. Translation: CASSHATGGETQYF.

This clonotype was seen repeatedly, ten times or more. V and J are TRBV4-2 and TRBJ1-5; D not resolved. Trimming removed 0 bases at V and 9 bases at J, with 15 bases between. Germline lookup yields CDR1 LGHNA and CDR2 YNFKEQ. CDR3 length equals 15 residues. The CDR3 DNA follows: TGTGCCAGCAGCCAAGATTTCGGCCCGACGGGGCCCCAGCATTTT. It translates to CASSQDFGPTGPQHF.

This clonotype came up many times. This chain uses TRBV11-2 with TRBJ1-2; D is ambiguous. The CDR3 extends over 13 amino acids. CDR1 is SGHAT and CDR2 is FQNNGV in the germline V gene. Trimming removed 4 bases at V and 8 bases at J, with 14 bases between. The chain's CDR3 is CASSSLLTRGYTF. The CDR3 DNA reads TGTGCCAGCAGCTCCTTACTGACGAGAGGCTACACCTTC.

In its sample, this clonotype was seen many times. The CDR3 nucleotides read TGTGCCAGCAGCTTAGCGCCCCGGACTAGCGGGGGACTTTACAATGAGCAGTTCTTC. Amino acid sequence: CASSLAPRTSGGLYNEQFF. The chain employs TRBV7-2 and TRBJ2-1; the match to TRBD2 covers 13 bases. Per germline, CDR1 SGHTA and CDR2 FQGNSA. The V gene end was trimmed by 0 bases and the J gene end by 4 bases; junction bases not matched to a gene: 9. CDR3 length: 19 residues.

This clonotype was detected only a few times. The gene calls are TRBV6-5 and TRBJ2-2, with 9 bases lining up with TRBD2. The CDR3 totals 14 residues. Per the germline V gene, CDR1 is MNHEY and CDR2 is SVGAGI. V was pared by 4 bases and J by 5 bases, with 2 bases of the junction left unmatched. The CDR3 DNA reads as TGTGCCAGCAGTTCTGCGGGGGGGACCGGGGAGCTGTTTTTT. Its translation is CASSSAGGTGELFF.

The gene calls are TRBV6-2 or TRBV6-3 and TRBJ1-1; D perhaps matches TRBD1 (5 bases). V was shortened by 5 bases and J by 1 base, with 17 bases between the two germline ends. The CDR3 has 16 residues. CDR1 is MNHEY and CDR2 is SVGEGT in the germline V gene. As DNA, the CDR3 is TGTGCCAGCAGTCCAAACACGGGAACAGGGAACACTGAAGCTTTCTTT. It yields the protein CASSPNTGTGNTEAFF.

This clonotype was recorded at least ten times. V and J are TRBV5-1 and TRBJ1-4; 7 nucleotides match TRBD1. J was trimmed by 5 bases and V by 5 bases; bases with no gene match: 6. The CDR3 is 14 residues long. CDR1 and CDR2 from the germline V gene are SGHRS and YFSETQ. In nucleotides, the CDR3 is TGCGCCAGCAGGTCGGGGGGACAGAATGAAAAACTGTTTTTT. This translates into CASRSGGQNEKLFF.

The V and J genes are TRBV28 and TRBJ1-1, with TRBD1 as a possible D gene (6 bases). Trimming cost V 5 bases and J 7 bases, with 20 bases left between them. The CDR3 runs 15 residues. CDR1 and CDR2 (germline): MDHEN, SYDVKM. The CDR3 reads CASSTTGGSFGEAFF. In DNA, the CDR3 is TGTGCCAGCAGTACGACAGGAGGGTCCTTCGGTGAAGCTTTCTTT.

This clonotype was observed many times. The chain recombines TRBV20-1 with TRBJ1-2; the D is unclear. Trimming shortened V by 7 bases and J by 4 bases, and 16 bases separated the two germline ends. Germline V gene sequence: CDR1 DFQATT, CDR2 SNEGSKA (reference sequence). The CDR3 is 13 residues long. The CDR3 region has the DNA TGCAGTGGTGAAGACGGGTACGGCTATGGCTACACCTTC. Encoded protein: CSGEDGYGYGYTF.

The rearrangement joins TRBV10-3 to TRBJ2-1; 7 bases align to TRBD2. The CDR3 is 16 residues long. The ends lost 10 bases at V and 0 bases at J; junction bases unmatched: 12. Germline CDR1 ENHRY, CDR2 SYGVKD. In DNA, the CDR3 is TGTGCCAGCAGAACCCTAGCGGCGAGCTCCTACAATGAGCAGTTCTTC. The encoded protein is CASRTLAASSYNEQFF.

In its sample, this clonotype was seen many times. The CDR3 loop is CASNPGNYGYTF. The CDR3, as DNA: TGTGCCAGCAATCCAGGCAACTATGGCTACACCTTC. This chain joins TRBV2 and TRBJ1-2; no clear D. Germline assignment: CDR1 SNHLY and CDR2 FYNNEI. Trimming cost V 7 bases and J 2 bases, with 8 bases left between them. The CDR3 is 12 residues long.

This clonotype was recorded at least ten times. The chain couples TRBV29-1 to TRBJ2-7; D tentatively reads TRBD1 or TRBD2 (5 bases each). This CDR3 comprises 12 residues. Trimming pared 6 bases from V and 5 bases from J, leaving 14 bases between. Looked up from germline, CDR1 is SQVTM and CDR2 is ANQGSEA. The CDR3 nucleotides are TGCAGCGTCCGGGGCCCGTATGACGAGCAGTACTTC. It specifies CSVRGPYDEQYF.

The rearrangement joins TRBV20-1 to TRBJ2-5; D gene unclear. The CDR3 is 11 amino acids. Germline V gene data show CDR1 as DFQATT and CDR2 as SNEGSKA (reference sequence). Trimming cost V 6 bases and J 7 bases, with 12 bases left between them. Here the CDR3 reads CSAEQLGTQYF. The DNA of the CDR3 is TGCAGTGCAGAACAACTCGGGACCCAGTACTTC.

This clonotype was recorded at least ten times. The chain is built from TRBV5-1 and TRBJ2-5; D possibly uses TRBD1 or TRBD2 (5 bases each). Germline V gene data show CDR1 as SGHRS and CDR2 as YFSETQ. The CDR3 is made up of 15 amino acids. The germline V and J ends were trimmed by 4 bases and 1 base, with 14 bases remaining between them. The DNA of the CDR3 is TGCGCCAGCAGCATCAGAGGGACCTTCCAAGAGACCCAGTACTTC. It is translated as CASSIRGTFQETQYF.

In this sample, this clonotype turned up many times. The rearrangement joins TRBV19 to TRBJ2-7; TRBD2 agrees at 10 bases. The germline V gene has CDR1 LNHDA and CDR2 SQIVND (reference sequence). The CDR3 is made up of 16 amino acids. V was pared by 3 bases and J by 2 bases, with 7 bases of the junction left unmatched. DNA for the CDR3: TGTGCCAGTAGTATCCCCAGCGGGAGGGGCACCTACGAGCAGTACTTC. Its translation is CASSIPSGRGTYEQYF.